This is a list of T cell receptor beta chains from one sample in a study of cytomegalovirus exposure and HLA in healthy donors. Measured with immunoSEQ multiplex PCR; TCRdb has only the in-frame clones, and not every one. The sample shows about 95,000 clones, around four fifths of them seen only once. The sequenced material came from PBMCs. The source is a middle-aged woman in good health and CMV-seronegative. Each CDR3 is given with its conserved first and last residue. The D gene is left open where the match is weak. Size is omitted from some rows. Given values are once, few, many or a class for expanded clones.

d_gene	v_gene	abundance	j_gene	CDR3aa	CDR3nt
TRBD2	TRBV2	few	TRBJ2-7	CASSEYVAGGPPHEQYF	TGTGCCAGCAGTGAATACGTAGCGGGGGGGCCCCCGCACGAGCAGTACTTC
-	TRBV28	-	TRBJ2-1	CASSLLGLGDEQFF	TGTGCCAGCAGTTTATTAGGGCTAGGGGATGAGCAGTTCTTC
TRBD1	TRBV5-4	-	TRBJ1-2	CASSNDRGYGYTF	TGTGCCAGCAGTAATGACAGGGGCTATGGCTACACCTTC
TRBD2	TRBV4-1	-	TRBJ2-7	CASSRYYRTSGGYEQYF	TGCGCCAGCAGCCGCTATTATAGGACTAGCGGGGGCTACGAGCAGTACTTC
-	TRBV2	once	TRBJ1-6	CASMEQPHSPLHF	TGTGCCAGCATGGAACAGCCTCATTCACCCCTCCACTTT
-	TRBV11-2	-	TRBJ1-1	CASSLGAPNTEAFF	TGTGCCAGCAGCTTAGGGGCACCGAACACTGAAGCTTTCTTT
TRBD1	TRBV5-1	-	TRBJ1-5	CASSLNGQGGQPQHF	TGCGCCAGCAGCCTCAACGGACAGGGCGGCCAGCCCCAGCATTTT
-	TRBV11-1	-	TRBJ1-2	CASSLRTANYGYTF	TGTGCCAGCAGCCTACGGACAGCTAACTATGGCTACACCTTC
-	TRBV7-9	-	TRBJ2-1	CASSPVEGAPYNEQFF	TGTGCCAGCAGCCCCGTGGAGGGGGCCCCCTACAATGAGCAGTTCTTC
-	TRBV6-6	once	TRBJ1-1	CASSPVRRLAEAFF	TGTGCCAGCAGCCCCGTGAGGCGTTTAGCTGAAGCTTTCTTT
TRBD2	TRBV7-6	once	TRBJ2-1	CASSLSSGGFSNEQFF	TGTGCCAGCAGCTTATCGAGCGGGGGGTTTTCCAATGAGCAGTTCTTC
TRBD1	TRBV2	-	TRBJ1-2	CASSQQGAIVRDSYGYTF	TGTGCCAGCAGTCAACAGGGGGCTATAGTTCGAGATAGCTATGGCTACACCTTC
TRBD1	TRBV5-1	once	TRBJ1-2	CASEAGGGYGYTF	TGCGCCAGCGAGGCAGGGGGCGGGTATGGCTACACCTTC
-	TRBV28	-	TRBJ1-5	CASSSRLWSNQPQHF	TGTGCCAGCAGTTCCCGACTATGGAGCAATCAGCCCCAGCATTTT
-	TRBV7-2	once	TRBJ2-5	CASSSQGLPQETQYF	TGTGCCAGCAGCTCCCAGGGACTTCCCCAAGAGACCCAGTACTTC
-	TRBV2	-	TRBJ2-3	CASSEAETPSTDTQYF	TGTGCCAGCAGTGAGGCGGAAACACCTAGCACAGATACGCAGTATTTT
-	TRBV7-8	-	TRBJ2-7	CASSLVTADEQYF	TGTGCCAGCAGCTTAGTCACGGCGGACGAGCAGTACTTC
-	TRBV18	once	TRBJ1-1	CASSPSSGENTEAFF	TGTGCCAGCTCACCGTCCTCAGGCGAGAACACTGAAGCTTTCTTT
TRBD1	TRBV25-1	-	TRBJ1-2	CASSDRGLDGYTF	TGTGCCAGCAGTGACAGGGGGCTGGATGGCTACACCTTC
TRBD2	TRBV5-4	few	TRBJ2-5	CASSPTSGAMGETQYF	TGTGCCAGCAGCCCTACTAGCGGGGCGATGGGAGAGACCCAGTACTTC